This TCR beta chain appears in the sequencing data of a study of blood T cell repertoires in COVID-19. This clone was seen a single time. CDR3 length: 11 residues. Trimming pared 7 bases from V and 8 bases from J, leaving 11 bases between. Germline V gene sequence: CDR1 WSHSY, CDR2 SAAADI. Generated by immunoSEQ multiplex PCR, the TCRdb table keeps only in-frame clones and is missing some. The sample lists around 75,000 clones, 79% occurring once. The sequenced sample was peripheral blood. The rearrangement uses TRBV10-2 and TRBJ1-1; possible D gene TRBD1, 5 bases. This receptor was taken from a woman of 80 years or more with active or convalescent COVID-19. CDR3 coding DNA: TGCGCCAGCACCCAAGGGGCGGAAGCTTTCTTT. Its protein is CASTQGAEAFF.